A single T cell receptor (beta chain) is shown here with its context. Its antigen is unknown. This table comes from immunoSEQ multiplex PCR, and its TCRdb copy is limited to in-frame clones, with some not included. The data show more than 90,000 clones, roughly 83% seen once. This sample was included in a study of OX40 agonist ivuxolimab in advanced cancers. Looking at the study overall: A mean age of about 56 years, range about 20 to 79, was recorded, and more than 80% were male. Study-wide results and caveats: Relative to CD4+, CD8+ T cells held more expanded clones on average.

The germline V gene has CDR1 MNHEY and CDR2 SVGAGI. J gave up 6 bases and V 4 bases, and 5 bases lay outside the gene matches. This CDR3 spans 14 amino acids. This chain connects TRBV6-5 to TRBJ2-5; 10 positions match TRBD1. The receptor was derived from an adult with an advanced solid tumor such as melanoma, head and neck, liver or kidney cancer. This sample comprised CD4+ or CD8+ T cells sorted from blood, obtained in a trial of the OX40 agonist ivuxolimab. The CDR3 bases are TGTGCCAGCAGTTCGGGACAGGGGTGGAAGACCCAGTACTTC. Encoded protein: CASSSGQGWKTQYF.